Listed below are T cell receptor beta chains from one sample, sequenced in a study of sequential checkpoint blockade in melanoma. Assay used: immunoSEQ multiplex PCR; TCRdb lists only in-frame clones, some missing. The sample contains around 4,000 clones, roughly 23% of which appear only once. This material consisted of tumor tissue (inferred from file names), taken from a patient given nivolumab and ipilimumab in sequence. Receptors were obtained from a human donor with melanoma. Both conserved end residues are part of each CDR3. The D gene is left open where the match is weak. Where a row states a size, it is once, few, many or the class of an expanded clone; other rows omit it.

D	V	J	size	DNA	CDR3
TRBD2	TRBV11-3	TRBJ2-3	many	TGTGCCAGCAGCTTAGTGACTAGCGGAGACACAGATACGCAGTATTTT	CASSLVTSGDTDTQYF
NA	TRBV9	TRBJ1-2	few	TGTGCCAGCAGTGAAACTCCGGGCGGCTACACCTTC	CASSETPGGYTF
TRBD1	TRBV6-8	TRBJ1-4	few	TGTGCCAGCTCGCCGGGACAGGGAAATGAAAAACTGTTTTTT	CASSPGQGNEKLFF
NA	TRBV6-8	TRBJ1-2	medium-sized	TGTGCCAGCAGACCCGCTAACTATGGCTACACCTTC	CASRPANYGYTF
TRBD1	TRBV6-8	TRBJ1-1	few	TGTGCCAGCAGCCCAGGACAGGAGGCAGCTTTCTTT	CASSPGQEAAFF
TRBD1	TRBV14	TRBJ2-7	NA	TGTGCCAGCAGCCAAGATGGGGACAGGGTGGATGAGCAGTACTTC	CASSQDGDRVDEQYF
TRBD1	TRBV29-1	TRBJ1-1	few	TGCAGCGTAAGGACAGGGGAAGGGACTGAAGCTTTCTTT	CSVRTGEGTEAFF
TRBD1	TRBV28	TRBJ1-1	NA	TGTGCCAGCAGTTTAATGTTTGGGACAGGGGGGGACACTGAAGCTTTCTTT	CASSLMFGTGGDTEAFF
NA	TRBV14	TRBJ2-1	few	TGTGCCAGCAGCGTGGGACTTCGTCAGTTCTTC	CASSVGLRQFF
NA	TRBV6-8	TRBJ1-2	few	TGTGCCAGCAGTTCCGACAGCAACTATGGCTACACCTTC	CASSSDSNYGYTF
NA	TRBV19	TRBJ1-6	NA	TGTGCCAGTAGTATAAAAGGATTATTCGAACCCCTCCACTTT	CASSIKGLFEPLHF
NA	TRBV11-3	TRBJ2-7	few	TGTGCCAGCAGCTTTAGCAGGGGCGCAACCTACGAGCAGTACTTC	CASSFSRGATYEQYF
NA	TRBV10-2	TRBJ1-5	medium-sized	TGCGCCAGCAGTGAGTCGTTGCAGGGGAAAAATCAGCCCCAGCATTTT	CASSESLQGKNQPQHF
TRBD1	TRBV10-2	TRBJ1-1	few	TGCGCCATCAGGAGACAGGGGAACACTGAAGCTTTCTTT	CAIRRQGNTEAFF
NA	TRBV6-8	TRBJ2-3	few	TGTGCCAGCAGTTACACGGGGGATACAGATACGCAGTATTTT	CASSYTGDTDTQYF
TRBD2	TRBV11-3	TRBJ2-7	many	TGTGCCAGCAGCTATAACTTAGCGGGGCGAGGCGAGCAGTACTTC	CASSYNLAGRGEQYF
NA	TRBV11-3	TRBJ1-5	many	TGTGCCAGCAGCTTACCCGCCTCTGGCGGTCAGCCCCAGCATTTT	CASSLPASGGQPQHF
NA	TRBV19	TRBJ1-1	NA	TGTGCCAGTAGTATGGGAACAGGTGAAGCTTTCTTT	CASSMGTGEAFF
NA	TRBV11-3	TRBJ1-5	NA	TGTGCCAGCAGCTTAACCAAGGGGCTCGGCGGTGATCAGCCCCAGCATTTT	CASSLTKGLGGDQPQHF
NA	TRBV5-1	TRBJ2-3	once	TGCGCCAGCAGCTTGGTGATAGCCACAGATACGCAGTATTTT	CASSLVIATDTQYF
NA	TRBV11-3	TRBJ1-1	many	TGTGCCAGCAGCTCCCTTGGCTTGAACACTGAAGCTTTCTTT	CASSSLGLNTEAFF
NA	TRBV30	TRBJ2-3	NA	TGTGCCTGGGGCCCCCACACAGATACGCAGTATTTT	CAWGPHTDTQYF
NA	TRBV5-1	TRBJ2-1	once	TGCGCCAGCAGCGTGGGCAGGGCAGGGGTGATGAATGAGCAGTTCTTC	CASSVGRAGVMNEQFF
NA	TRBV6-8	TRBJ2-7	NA	TGTGCCAGCAGTGGGAGAATTAGCTCCTACGAGCAGTACTTC	CASSGRISSYEQYF
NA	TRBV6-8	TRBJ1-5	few	TGTGCCAGCAGTGGGGCTACGGCTGGCAATCAGCCCCAGCATTTT	CASSGATAGNQPQHF
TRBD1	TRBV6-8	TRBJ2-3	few	TGTGCCAGCACGGGTTTCCAAGGACAGGGGCAGGATACGCAGTATTTT	CASTGFQGQGQDTQYF
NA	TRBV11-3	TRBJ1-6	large	TGTGCCAGCAGCCCCACCGGACCGGGAGATTCACCCCTCCACTTT	CASSPTGPGDSPLHF
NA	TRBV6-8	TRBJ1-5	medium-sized	TGTGCCAGCAGTCCCGAGGGGGAGCAGCCCCAGCATTTT	CASSPEGEQPQHF
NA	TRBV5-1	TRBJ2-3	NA	TGCGCCAGCAGCTTGGCGGACAAGGTCGCAGATACGCAGTATTTT	CASSLADKVADTQYF
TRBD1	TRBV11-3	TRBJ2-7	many	TGTGCCAGCAGCTTTGTTGACAGGGGGCTGGACGAGCAGTACTTC	CASSFVDRGLDEQYF
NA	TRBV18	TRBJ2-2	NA	TGTGCCAGCTCACCAAGGAACTTAGCGACCGGGGAGCTGTTTTTT	CASSPRNLATGELFF
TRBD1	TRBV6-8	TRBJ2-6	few	TGTGCCAGCAGTATCCGGGACAGGGAAATATCTGGGGCCAACGTCCTGACTTTC	CASSIRDREISGANVLTF
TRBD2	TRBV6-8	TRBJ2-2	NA	TGTGCCAGCAGCAGAACCGGGACTAGCGGGGGCCTCTACACCGGGGAGCTGTTTTTT	CASSRTGTSGGLYTGELFF
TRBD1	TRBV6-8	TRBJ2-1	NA	TGTGCCAGCAGTTACGGGACAGGGGAGTACAATGAGCAGTTCTTC	CASSYGTGEYNEQFF
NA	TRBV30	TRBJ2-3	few	TGTGCCTGGAGTGGGGCGGGAGATACGCAGTATTTT	CAWSGAGDTQYF
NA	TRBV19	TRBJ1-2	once	TGTGCCTGTTCCCTTGGGAGCGGCATTCGGGGCTACACCTTC	CACSLGSGIRGYTF
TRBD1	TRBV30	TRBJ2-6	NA	TGTGCATGGACGGGACAGGGATACTCTGGGGCCAACGTCCTGACTTTC	CAWTGQGYSGANVLTF
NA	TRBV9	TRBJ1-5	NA	TGTGCCAGCAGCGTAGACATAAGCCAGCCCCAGCATTTT	CASSVDISQPQHF
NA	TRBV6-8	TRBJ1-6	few	TGTGCCGCGGTGGGCTACTTAGCTTCACCCCTCCACTTT	CAAVGYLASPLHF
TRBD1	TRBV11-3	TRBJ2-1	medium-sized	TGTGCCAGCAGCTTGATGGGACAGGGAAATGAGCAGTTCTTC	CASSLMGQGNEQFF
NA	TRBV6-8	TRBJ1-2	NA	TGTGCCAGCAGTTACCTAGGGACCTATGGCTACACCTTC	CASSYLGTYGYTF
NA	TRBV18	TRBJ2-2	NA	TGTGCCAGCTCGTCAGCGATAGCGAACACCGGGGAGCTGTTTTTT	CASSSAIANTGELFF
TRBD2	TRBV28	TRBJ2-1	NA	TGTGCCAGCAGTCTCCGGGGGGGTATCTACAATGAGCAGTTCTTC	CASSLRGGIYNEQFF
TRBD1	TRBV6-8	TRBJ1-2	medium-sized	TGTGCCAGCAGTTACTGGGACAGGGGAGACTATGGCTACACCTTC	CASSYWDRGDYGYTF
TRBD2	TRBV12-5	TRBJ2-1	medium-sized	TGTGCCAGTAGGTCACTAGCGGGGGGTGAGTCCTCCTACAATGAGCAGTTCTTC	CASRSLAGGESSYNEQFF
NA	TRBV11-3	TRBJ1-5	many	TGTGCCAGCAGCGGACGACAGAGCCTGGCTCTCCCCTCCTATCAGCCCCAGCATTTT	CASSGRQSLALPSYQPQHF
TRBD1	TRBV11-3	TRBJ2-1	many	TGTGCCAGCAGCTTCTCCGGGACAGGGTATGAGCAGTTCTTC	CASSFSGTGYEQFF
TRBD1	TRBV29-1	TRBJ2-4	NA	TGCAGCGCCCGAGGACAGGGGAACATTCAGTACTTC	CSARGQGNIQYF
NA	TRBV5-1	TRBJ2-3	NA	TGCGCCAGCAGCTCGGGGCTAGCGCTAGATACGCAGTATTTT	CASSSGLALDTQYF
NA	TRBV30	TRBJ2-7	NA	TGTGCCTGGAGTACGGGCTACGAGCAGTACTTC	CAWSTGYEQYF
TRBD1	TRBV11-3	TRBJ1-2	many	TGTGCCAGCAGCTTGGCCCCAGGGGGCGATCCTGGCTACACCTTC	CASSLAPGGDPGYTF